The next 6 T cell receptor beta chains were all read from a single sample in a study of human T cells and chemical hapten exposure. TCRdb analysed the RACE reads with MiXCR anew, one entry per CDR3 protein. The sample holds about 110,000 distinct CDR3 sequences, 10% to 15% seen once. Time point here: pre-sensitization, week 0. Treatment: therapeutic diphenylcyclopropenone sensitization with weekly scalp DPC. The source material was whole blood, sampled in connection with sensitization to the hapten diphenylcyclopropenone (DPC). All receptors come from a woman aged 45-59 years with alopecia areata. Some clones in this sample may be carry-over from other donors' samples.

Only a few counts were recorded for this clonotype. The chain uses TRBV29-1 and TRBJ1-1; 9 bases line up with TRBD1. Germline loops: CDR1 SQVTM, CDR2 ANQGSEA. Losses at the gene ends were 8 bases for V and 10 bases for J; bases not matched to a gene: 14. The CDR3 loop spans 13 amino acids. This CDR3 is CSTTFEDRGRAFF. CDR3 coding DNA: TGCAGCACCACTTTCGAGGACAGGGGTCGAGCTTTCTTT.

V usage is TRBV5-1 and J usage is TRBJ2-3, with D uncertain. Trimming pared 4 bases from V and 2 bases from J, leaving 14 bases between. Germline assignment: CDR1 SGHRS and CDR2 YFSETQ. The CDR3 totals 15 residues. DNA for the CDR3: TGCGCCAGCAGCCCGACGGTCCTATACACAGATACGCAGTATTTT. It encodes CASSPTVLYTDTQYF.

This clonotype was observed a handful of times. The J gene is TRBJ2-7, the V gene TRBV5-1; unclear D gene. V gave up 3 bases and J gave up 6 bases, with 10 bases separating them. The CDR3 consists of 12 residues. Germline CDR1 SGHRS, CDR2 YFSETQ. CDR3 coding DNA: TGCGCCAGCAGCTCCCCAGGCGGCGAGCAGTACTTC. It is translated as CASSSPGGEQYF.

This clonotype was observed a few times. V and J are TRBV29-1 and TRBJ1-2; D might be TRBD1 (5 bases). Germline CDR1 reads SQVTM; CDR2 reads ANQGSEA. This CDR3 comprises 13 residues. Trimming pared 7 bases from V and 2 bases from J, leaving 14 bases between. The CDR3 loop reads CSAVRDSNYGYTF. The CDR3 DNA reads TGCAGCGCAGTCAGGGACTCGAACTATGGCTACACCTTC.

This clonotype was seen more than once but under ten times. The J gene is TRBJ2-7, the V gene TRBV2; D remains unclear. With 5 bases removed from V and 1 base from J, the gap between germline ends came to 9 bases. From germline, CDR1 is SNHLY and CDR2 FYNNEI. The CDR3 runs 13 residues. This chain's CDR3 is CASSITESYEQYF. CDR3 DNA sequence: TGTGCCAGCAGTATAACAGAATCCTACGAGCAGTACTTC.

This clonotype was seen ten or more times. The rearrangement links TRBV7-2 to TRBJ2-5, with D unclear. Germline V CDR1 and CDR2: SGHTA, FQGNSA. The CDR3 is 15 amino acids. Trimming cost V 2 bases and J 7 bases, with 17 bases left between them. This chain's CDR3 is CASSLTPSQVGTQYF. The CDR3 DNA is TGTGCCAGCAGCTTAACCCCCTCCCAAGTGGGGACCCAGTACTTC.